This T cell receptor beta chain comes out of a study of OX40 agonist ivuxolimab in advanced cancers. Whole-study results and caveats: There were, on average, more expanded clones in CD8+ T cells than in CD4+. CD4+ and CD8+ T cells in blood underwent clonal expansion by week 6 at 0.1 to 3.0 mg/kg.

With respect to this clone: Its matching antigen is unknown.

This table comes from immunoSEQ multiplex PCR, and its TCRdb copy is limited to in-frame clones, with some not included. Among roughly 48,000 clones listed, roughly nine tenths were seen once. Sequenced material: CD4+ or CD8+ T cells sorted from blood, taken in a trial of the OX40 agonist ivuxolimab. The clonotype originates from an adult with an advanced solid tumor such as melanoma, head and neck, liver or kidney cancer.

CDR3 coding DNA: TGTGCCAGCAGCGGGGGAAATTACAATGAGCAGTTCTTC. Its translation: CASSGGNYNEQFF. The chain couples TRBV5-6 to TRBJ2-1; D may be TRBD1 or TRBD2 (5 bases each). V dropped 4 bases and J dropped 4 bases, with 9 bases sitting between them. Germline V CDR1 and CDR2: SGHDT, YYEEEE. The CDR3 has 13 amino acids.